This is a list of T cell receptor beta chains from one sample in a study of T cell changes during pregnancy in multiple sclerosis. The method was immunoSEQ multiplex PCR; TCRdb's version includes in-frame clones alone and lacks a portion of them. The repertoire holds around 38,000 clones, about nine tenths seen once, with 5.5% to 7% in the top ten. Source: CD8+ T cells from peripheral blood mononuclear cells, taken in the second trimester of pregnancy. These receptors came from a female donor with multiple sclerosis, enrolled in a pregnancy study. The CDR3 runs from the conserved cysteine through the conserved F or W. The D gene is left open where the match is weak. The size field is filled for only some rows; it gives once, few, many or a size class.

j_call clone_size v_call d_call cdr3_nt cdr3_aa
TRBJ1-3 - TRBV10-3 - TGTGCCATCAGTGAGAGATTAGAGGGGGTCATCTCTGGAAACACCATATATTTT CAISERLEGVISGNTIYF
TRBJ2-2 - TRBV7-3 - TGTGCCAGCAGCTTGCAGGTCACCGGGGAGCTGTTTTTT CASSLQVTGELFF
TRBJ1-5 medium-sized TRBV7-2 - TGTGCCAGCAGCGTAGACAGTGCCCATAGCAATCAGCCCCAGCATTTT CASSVDSAHSNQPQHF
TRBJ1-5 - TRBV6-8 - TGTGCCAGCAGTTACTGCCGGCCAGGGCCGAATCAGCCCCAGCATTTT CASSYCRPGPNQPQHF
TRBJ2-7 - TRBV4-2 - TGTGCCAGCAGCCAAGGGTACAGGACCTCCTACGAGCAGTACTTC CASSQGYRTSYEQYF
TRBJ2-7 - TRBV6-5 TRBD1 TGTGCCAGCAGCGCGACAGGGGGGTTCTACGAGCAGTACTTC CASSATGGFYEQYF
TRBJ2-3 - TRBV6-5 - TGTGCCAGCAGCGAGAGTAGGGAGCGAAATACGCAGTATTTT CASSESRERNTQYF
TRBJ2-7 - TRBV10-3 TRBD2 TGTGCCATCAGTGAGTCGCTAGGTGCTAGCGGAACTATCTCCTACGAGCAGTACTTC CAISESLGASGTISYEQYF
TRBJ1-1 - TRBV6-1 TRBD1 TGTGCCAGCAGCCCCGGGACAGCTGGGACTGAAGCTTTCTTT CASSPGTAGTEAFF
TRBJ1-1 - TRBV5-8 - TGTGCCAGCAGAGAGTCGAGGGTCTTT CASRESRVF
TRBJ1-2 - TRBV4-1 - TGCGCCAGCAGCCAAGATGAGGTGACAGGTGTCTTC CASSQDEVTGVF
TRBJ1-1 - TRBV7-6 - TGTGCCAGCAGCTCCCTCCCAATATACAGGGAGTGGGCCATGAACACTGAAGCTTTCTTT CASSSLPIYREWAMNTEAFF
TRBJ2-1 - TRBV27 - TGTGCCAGCAGCACTAACAGGGTCGTTGAGCAGTTCTTC CASSTNRVVEQFF
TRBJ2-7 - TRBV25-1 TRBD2 TGTGCCAGCAGTTGGACTAGTTACGAGCAGTACTTC CASSWTSYEQYF
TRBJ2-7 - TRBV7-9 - TGTGCCAGCAGCCCCCGCAGGGACGAGCAGTACTTC CASSPRRDEQYF
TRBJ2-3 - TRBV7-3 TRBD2 TGTGCCAGCAGCTCAAACCCCTTTAGCGGGGTCACAGATACGCAGTATTTT CASSSNPFSGVTDTQYF
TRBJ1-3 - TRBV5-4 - TGTGCCAGCAGCTTAGACCAGGGAACTGGAAACACCATATATTTT CASSLDQGTGNTIYF
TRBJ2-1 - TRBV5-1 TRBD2 TGCGCCAGCAGCTTGGCAAGCGGGAGGGATGAGCAGTTCTTC CASSLASGRDEQFF
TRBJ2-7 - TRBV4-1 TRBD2 TGCGCCAGCAGCCAAGATTTAGCGGGGGGATGGGAGCAGTACTTC CASSQDLAGGWEQYF
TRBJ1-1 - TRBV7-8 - TGTGCCAGCAGCTTATTAGGGGGACACCTCATGAACACTGAAGCTTTCTTT CASSLLGGHLMNTEAFF
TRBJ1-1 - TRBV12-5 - TGTGCTAGTGGTCGGGACGGGGGAACCGAAGCTTTCTTT CASGRDGGTEAFF
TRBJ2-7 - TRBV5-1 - TGCGCCAGCACCCCTCGGCAGGATTCTTACGAGCAGTACTTC CASTPRQDSYEQYF
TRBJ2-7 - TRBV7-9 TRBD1 TGTGCCAGCAGCTCCGACAGGGTCTCCTACGAGCAGTACTTC CASSSDRVSYEQYF
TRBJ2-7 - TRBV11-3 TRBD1 TGTGCCAGCAGCGCCGGGACAGCTGACGAGCAGTACTTC CASSAGTADEQYF
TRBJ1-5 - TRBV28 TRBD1 TGTGCCAGCAGTTTCGGGACAGGGAATCAGCCCCAGCATTTT CASSFGTGNQPQHF
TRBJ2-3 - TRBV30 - TGTGCCTGGGAGGCGGGGGCCATCACAGATACGCAGTATTTT CAWEAGAITDTQYF
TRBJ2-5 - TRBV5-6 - TGTGCCAGCAGCTTGGGGACAGCCTCCCAGTACTTC CASSLGTASQYF
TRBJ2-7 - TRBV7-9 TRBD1 TGTGCCAGCAGCAACCCGAGACAGGGGGCGTACGAGCAGTACTTC CASSNPRQGAYEQYF
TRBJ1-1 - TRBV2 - TGTGCCAGACTTGGGGCAGATCCTGAAGCTTTCTTT CARLGADPEAFF
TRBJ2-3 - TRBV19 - TGTGCCAGTAGTATAGGAAAACCCCTGACTCCCCATAAACTCACAGATACGCAGTATTTT CASSIGKPLTPHKLTDTQYF
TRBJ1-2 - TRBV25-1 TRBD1 TGTGCCAGCAGAAAGGGACAGACTAAAGGCTACACCTTC CASRKGQTKGYTF
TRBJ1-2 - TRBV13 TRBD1 TGTGCCAGCAGCCAAGGACAGGGGTATGGCTACACCTTC CASSQGQGYGYTF